The 16 T cell receptor beta chains below come from one sample, sequenced in a study of T-cell memory formation after mild COVID-19 (dated by TCRdb to the early 2020s). The protocol used for the library was 5' RACE. Sequencing used an Illumina NovaSeq 6000. TCRdb's own reprocessing of the public reads used fastp at Q25 and MiXCR and kept productive beta chains. Each entry merges the rows of one CDR3 protein and shows their most common DNA and genes. Here the sample has approximately 98,000 distinct CDR3 sequences; 15% to 20% occur a single time. The top ten clonotypes cover roughly 5.5% of the sample. The sequenced sample consisted of PBMCs or a T cell subset sorted from them (not recorded which). These receptor sequences come from a man between 18 and 35 years old who had mild COVID-19 (a few samples of this study predate the infection). The sample titles of this study are shuffled in the database, so cell type and time point are left out; the donor was told from shared clones.

The table lists this clonotype with a few counts. The chain links TRBV18 to TRBJ1-5, with D possibly being TRBD1 (6 bases). The CDR3 loop spans 15 amino acids. With 3 bases removed from V and 5 bases from J, the gap between germline ends came to 14 bases. CDR1 and CDR2 from the germline V gene are KGHSH and LQKENI. The CDR3 DNA reads as TGTGCCAGCTCACCTCCAGGGGCGGTTGATCAGCCCCAGCATTTT. Protein sequence: CASSPPGAVDQPQHF. Full variable domain (missing parts from reference TRBV18 and TRBJ1-5): NAGVMQNPRHLVRRRGQEARLRCSPMKGHSHVYWYRQLPEEGLKFMVYLQKENIIDESGMPKERFSAEFPKEGPSILRIQQVVRGDSAAYFCASSPPGAVDQPQHFGDGTRLSIL.

This clonotype was detected many times. The rearrangement uses TRBV14 and TRBJ2-7; no clear D gene. This CDR3 spans 15 amino acids. CDR1 is SGHDN and CDR2 is FVKESK in the germline V gene. Trimming took off 3 bases at V and 2 bases at J, with 14 bases between the two ends. The CDR3 loop is CASSQGVANTYEQYV. CDR3 bases: TGTGCCAGCAGCCAGGGTGTCGCCAATACCTACGAGCAGTACGTC.

This clonotype was picked up a small number of times. The chain links TRBV5-1 to TRBJ2-3, with 10 bases matching TRBD1. The CDR3 is 15 amino acids. Germline CDR1 SGHRS, CDR2 YFSETQ. Germline trimming cut 1 base from V and 3 bases from J; bases unmatched to any gene: 2. The CDR3 DNA reads TGCGCCAGCAGCTTGAGGACAGGGGGAACAGATACGCAGTATTTT. Its translation: CASSLRTGGTDTQYF.

The chain has TRBV24-1 and TRBJ1-2; D remains unclear. Germline V gene lookup returns CDR1 KGHDR and CDR2 SFDVKD. The V end lost 3 bases, the J end lost 6 bases, and 19 bases lay between the germline ends. The CDR3 totals 16 residues. This chain's CDR3 is CATSDRGQDRRDGYTF. CDR3 DNA: TGTGCCACCAGTGATCGAGGGCAGGATCGAAGGGATGGCTACACCTTC.

J is TRBJ1-1 and V is TRBV7-9, with D hard to call. CDR1 and CDR2 from the germline V gene are SEHNR and FQNEAQ (reference sequence). Trimming removed 4 bases from V and 10 bases from J, with 13 bases in between. CDR3 size: 12 residues. Here the CDR3 DNA reads TGTGCCAGCAGCTCCTGGACCCGAGGAGCTTTCTTT. Translation gives CASSSWTRGAFF.

The rearrangement uses TRBV7-2 and TRBJ2-1; D is undetermined. This CDR3 is 15 amino acids long. CDR1 and CDR2 from the germline V gene are SGHTA and FQGNSA. V shed 6 bases and J shed 0 bases, with 12 bases lying between them. In DNA, the CDR3 is TGTGCCAGCAGGGGTCCAAGGAGCTCCTACAATGAGCAGTTCTTC. Its translation is CASRGPRSSYNEQFF.

V and J are TRBV12-3 or TRBV12-4 and TRBJ1-6, with 7 bases lining up with TRBD1. The CDR3 is 18 amino acids. The J segment lost 10 bases and the V segment lost 5 bases, leaving 20 bases of the junction unmatched. CDR3 coding DNA: TGTGCCAGCAGTCCTGGGCGGCCATCCGGGACAGTAAACTCACCCCTCCACTTT. Translating it yields CASSPGRPSGTVNSPLHF.

This clonotype was seen repeatedly, ten times or more. V and J are TRBV18 and TRBJ2-5; 12 bases line up with TRBD2. J was trimmed by 3 bases and V by 2 bases; bases with no gene match: 4. Per germline, CDR1 KGHSH and CDR2 LQKENI. The CDR3 is 16 residues long. Written as DNA, the CDR3 is TGTGCCAGCTCACCAGGGACTAGCGGGCCAAAAGAGACCCAGTACTTC. Residues: CASSPGTSGPKETQYF.

Only a few counts were recorded for this clonotype. The V gene is TRBV11-2, the J gene TRBJ2-3; TRBD2 agrees at 13 bases. Unmatched junction bases numbered 5, after V lost 1 base and J lost 4 bases. In germline, CDR1 is SGHAT, CDR2 FQNNGV. CDR3 length equals 17 residues. DNA of the CDR3: TGTGCCAGCAGCTTAGGGACTAGCGGGGGCCGAGCAGATACGCAGTATTTT. Protein product: CASSLGTSGGRADTQYF.

The chain recombines TRBV24-1 with TRBJ1-4; possibly TRBD1 for D (5 bases). Deletions cut 4 bases from V and 10 bases from J, with 12 bases between. The CDR3 contains 13 residues. CDR1 KGHDR and CDR2 SFDVKD come from the germline V gene. The CDR3 DNA reads as TGTGCCACCAGTGACCCGACAGTCAGAAAACTGTTTTTT. Amino acid sequence: CATSDPTVRKLFF.

The CDR3 spells CASSSLRDGAISYEQYV. CDR3 sequence (DNA): TGTGCCAGCAGCTCGCTCCGGGACGGAGCTATTTCCTACGAGCAGTACGTC. The chain uses TRBV7-2 and TRBJ2-7, with D perhaps TRBD1 or TRBD2 (5 bases each). Per germline, CDR1 SGHTA and CDR2 FQGNSA. V lost 4 bases and J 1 base, leaving 20 bases between the germline ends. This CDR3 comprises 17 residues.

V usage is TRBV6-2 or TRBV6-3 and J usage is TRBJ2-5; possible D gene TRBD1, 6 bases. V was shortened by 7 bases and J by 6 bases, with 15 bases between the two germline ends. The CDR3 is 13 amino acids. Germline CDR1 is MNHEY and CDR2 is SVGEGT. Written as DNA, the CDR3 is TGTGCCAGCATTGGAGGCAGGGGAAAGACCCAGTACTTC. It codes for CASIGGRGKTQYF.

The rearrangement links TRBV5-6 to TRBJ2-1; TRBD2 matches at 11 bases. J gave up 5 bases and V 4 bases, and 5 bases lay outside the gene matches. Germline lookup yields CDR1 SGHDT and CDR2 YYEEEE. The length of the CDR3 is 15 residues. The CDR3: CASSLGLAGHNEQFF. The CDR3 nucleotides are TGTGCCAGCAGCCTCGGACTAGCGGGCCACAATGAGCAGTTCTTC.

The chain couples TRBV4-1 to TRBJ2-4; the D gene is possibly TRBD1 (6 bases). V was pared by 1 base and J by 0 bases, with 10 bases between. Germline V gene sequence: CDR1 MGHRA, CDR2 YSYEKL. This CDR3 has 16 amino acids. The CDR3 DNA reads as TGCGCCAGCAGCCAAGGCAGGGGCGCAGCCAAAAACATTCAGTACTTC. This translates into CASSQGRGAAKNIQYF.

This clonotype came up a few times. The chain uses TRBV21-1 and TRBJ1-1; the table's D call, TRBD1, has no DNA check behind it. TRBV21-1 is given as a pseudogene. The CDR3 consists of 11 residues. CDR3 sequence reads: CASSRGMEAFF. DNA for the CDR3: TGTGCCAGCAGCAGGGGGATGGAAGCTTTCTTT.

CDR3 sequence reads: CASSLEGTGRTGELFF. CDR3 DNA: TGTGCCAGCAGCTTAGAGGGGACAGGGCGGACCGGGGAGCTGTTTTTT. The rearrangement uses TRBV7-2 and TRBJ2-2, with 9 positions matching TRBD1. The CDR3 is 16 residues long. V shed 1 base and J 5 bases; nucleotides not matched to a gene: 5. Germline CDR1 is SGHTA and CDR2 is FQGNSA.